A single sample is the source of the 8 T cell receptor beta chains below, sequenced in a study of T cells after yellow fever vaccination. TCRdb re-derived calls from the 5' RACE reads in MiXCR, one entry per CDR3 protein. The sample contains roughly 330,000 distinct CDR3 sequences, approximately 4% of which appear only once. Here the sequenced sample was PBMCs, taken 5 days after the yellow fever booster vaccination. Every receptor here comes from a man younger than 35 who received the YFV17D yellow fever vaccine.

This clonotype was seen ten or more times. V and J are TRBV5-1 and TRBJ2-5; D not certain. The V gene's germline CDR1 is SGHRS and CDR2 YFSETQ. Trimming stripped 7 bases from V and 5 bases from J, with 15 bases between. The CDR3 totals 13 residues. The CDR3 region is CASRHARSETQYF. The CDR3, as DNA: TGCGCCAGCCGGCATGCTAGGTCGGAGACCCAGTACTTC.

This clonotype was counted many times. The chain has TRBV4-1 and TRBJ1-2; D call uncertain. Germline CDR1 reads MGHRA; CDR2 reads YSYEKL. This CDR3 contains 14 residues. V lost 4 bases to trimming and J lost 0 bases, with 9 bases between them. The CDR3 spells CASSLRTTNYGYTF. The CDR3 DNA is TGCGCCAGCAGCCTAAGGACGACTAACTATGGCTACACCTTC.

This chain connects TRBV7-2 to TRBJ2-2; no reliable D call. V was cut by 0 bases and J by 5 bases, with 7 bases left in between. Per germline, CDR1 SGHTA and CDR2 FQGNSA. There are 14 residues in the CDR3. The CDR3 region is CASSLAHATGELFF. The CDR3 nucleotides are TGTGCCAGCAGCTTAGCGCACGCTACCGGGGAGCTGTTTTTT.

This clonotype was observed a handful of times. The V and J genes are TRBV14 and TRBJ2-3; 10 bases map to TRBD2. V lost 2 bases and J lost 0; bases outside the gene matches: 5. This CDR3 is 17 amino acids long. Germline V CDR1 and CDR2: SGHDN, FVKESK. The CDR3 region has the DNA TGTGCCAGCAGCCAACCCCGGACTAGCGGTAGCACAGATACGCAGTATTTT. It yields the protein CASSQPRTSGSTDTQYF.

CDR3 sequence (DNA): TGTGCCATCGCGCCTTGGGCCTTTTCCTACGAGCAGTACGTC. Its translation: CAIAPWAFSYEQYV. The V call is TRBV6-1, the J call TRBJ2-7; the D is unclear. Germline CDR1 is MNHNS and CDR2 is SASEGT. The CDR3 extends over 14 amino acids. V was clipped by 10 bases and J by 1 base, with 17 bases between them.

Only a few counts were recorded for this clonotype. The chain is built from TRBV20-1 and TRBJ2-1; 9 bases agree with TRBD1. The CDR3 is 16 amino acids. With V trimmed by 5 bases and J by 1 base, 9 bases remained unmatched. Germline V gene lookup returns CDR1 DFQATT and CDR2 SNEGSKA (reference sequence). Here the CDR3 DNA reads TGCAGTGCTGAGGACAGGGGAGAGCGATCCTACAATGAGCAGTTCTTC. It specifies CSAEDRGERSYNEQFF.

This clonotype was observed a handful of times. The V call is TRBV5-1, the J call TRBJ2-5, with D uncertain. Germline assignment: CDR1 SGHRS and CDR2 YFSETQ. The V and J ends lost 0 bases and 5 bases respectively, with 11 bases between them. The CDR3 contains 14 residues. As DNA, the CDR3 is TGCGCCAGCAGCTTGGTGTCCGAGCTGGAGACCCAGTACTTC. Protein product: CASSLVSELETQYF. The variable domain in full, completed from reference TRBV5-1 and TRBJ2-5, reads KAGVTQTPRYLIKTRGQQVTLSCSPISGHRSVSWYQQTPGQGLQFLFEYFSETQRNKGNFPGRFSGRQFSNSRSEMNVSTLELGDSALYLCASSLVSELETQYFGPGTRLLVL.

This clonotype was counted ten times or more. The rearrangement joins TRBV20-1 to TRBJ2-7, with a weak D call TRBD1 (6 bases). Germline V gene sequence: CDR1 DFQATT, CDR2 SNEGSKA (reference sequence). This CDR3 is built from 14 residues. Between the trimmed V and J ends, which lost 2 bases and 6 bases, there was a span of 17 bases. The CDR3 DNA sequence: TGCAGTGCTAGATCCTCAGGGGTTCGGGTCGAGCAGTACTTC. This translates into CSARSSGVRVEQYF.